This entry lists 23 T cell receptor beta chains sequenced from one sample in a study of blood T cell repertoires in COVID-19. Sequenced by immunoSEQ multiplex PCR; TCRdb stores in-frame clones only, minus some. The sample includes roughly 99,000 clones, about nine tenths of them seen just once. The sequencing sample was made of peripheral blood. These TCRs come from a young woman with acute or convalescent COVID-19.

The chain uses TRBV16 and TRBJ1-5; a weak D match, TRBD1 (6 bases). The CDR3 contains 14 residues. V was pared by 2 bases and J by 2 bases, with 7 bases between. Germline-derived CDR1 and CDR2 are KGHSY and FQNENV. The CDR3 sequence is CASSQRQGNQPQHF. For the CDR3, the DNA is TGTGCCAGCAGCCAACGACAGGGCAATCAGCCCCAGCATTTT.

This clone was recorded only once. The chain has TRBV4-1 and TRBJ1-1; 7 bases agree with TRBD1. Germline V gives CDR1 MGHRA, CDR2 YSYEKL. The CDR3 totals 15 residues. The V gene end was trimmed by 0 bases and the J gene end by 4 bases; junction bases not matched to a gene: 5. The CDR3 coding sequence is TGCGCCAGCAGCCAAGAACGGTACAGGGGCACTGAAGCTTTCTTT. Translation gives CASSQERYRGTEAFF.

This clone was detected only a few times. The chain carries TRBV5-6 and TRBJ1-5, with D unclear. V was shortened by 0 bases and J by 6 bases, with 7 bases between the two germline ends. The CDR3 covers 13 residues. Germline CDR1 reads SGHDT; CDR2 reads YYEEEE. The CDR3, as DNA: TGTGCCAGCAGCTTGGGACGGGTTCAGCCCCAGCATTTT. It translates to CASSLGRVQPQHF.

The chain recombines TRBV2 with TRBJ1-5; 9 bases line up with TRBD1. Unmatched junction bases numbered 5, after V lost 5 bases and J lost 3 bases. This CDR3 has 15 residues. The V gene's germline CDR1 is SNHLY and CDR2 FYNNEI. The CDR3 nucleotides are TGTGCCAGCAGTTGGACAGGGGTGAACAATCAGCCCCAGCATTTT. Protein sequence: CASSWTGVNNQPQHF.

CDR3: CASSVGTSYKDTQYF. CDR3 in DNA: TGTGCCAGCAGCGTCGGGACTAGCTATAAAGATACGCAGTATTTT. J is TRBJ2-3 and V is TRBV9; 9 positions agree with TRBD2. The CDR3 has 15 residues. V trimming: 2 bases; J trimming: 5 bases; junction bases outside the gene matches: 6. CDR1 is SGDLS and CDR2 is YYNGEE in the germline V gene.

This chain connects TRBV21-1 to TRBJ1-3. TRBV21-1 is tagged as a pseudogene. There are 14 residues in the CDR3. In nucleotides, the CDR3 is TGTGCCAGCAGCAAAGTCGTGGAGTCGGGAACCATATATTTT. It specifies CASSKVVESGTIYF.

This chain links TRBV29-1 with TRBJ2-3; D is uncertain. CDR1 and CDR2 (germline): SQVTM, ANQGSEA. Trimming removed 3 bases at V and 0 bases at J, with 13 bases between. CDR3 length: 15 residues. The CDR3 DNA reads as TGCAGCGTTGATACCCCCCAGACTAGCACAGATACGCAGTATTTT. Its protein is CSVDTPQTSTDTQYF.

This chain uses TRBV9 with TRBJ1-1, with 7 bases aligning to TRBD1. The CDR3 consists of 14 residues. V dropped 1 base and J dropped 5; count of bases not matched to a gene: 5. CDR1 and CDR2 from the germline V gene are SGDLS and YYNGEE. The CDR3 DNA reads TGTGCCAGCAGCGTAATTGACAGGGTGACTGAAGCTTTCTTT. Protein sequence: CASSVIDRVTEAFF.

In this sample, this clone turned up a few times. V and J are TRBV5-8 and TRBJ2-1; TRBD2 matches 9 bases. The trim removed 6 bases at V and 2 bases at J, leaving 9 bases unmatched. The germline gives CDR1 SGHTS, CDR2 YDEGEE. The CDR3 is 16 amino acids. DNA of the CDR3: TGTGCCAGCACCGGCGGCCTAGCGGGGACCTACAATGAGCAGTTCTTC. The encoded protein is CASTGGLAGTYNEQFF.

The chain couples TRBV2 to TRBJ2-7, with D possibly being TRBD1 (6 bases). Trimming took 3 bases from V and 4 from J, leaving 16 bases between them. The CDR3 contains 15 residues. Per germline, CDR1 SNHLY and CDR2 FYNNEI. As DNA, the CDR3 is TGTGCCAGCAGTGACCCGGACAGTAAATGGTACGAGCAGTACTTC. Translated: CASSDPDSKWYEQYF. The full variable domain, completed using reference TRBV2 and TRBJ2-7, is EPEVTQTPSHQVTQMGQEVILRCVPISNHLYFYWYRQILGQKVEFLVSFYNNEISEKSEIFDDQFSVERPDGSNFTLKIRSTKLEDSAMYFCASSDPDSKWYEQYFGPGTRLTVT.

The chain uses TRBV5-5 and TRBJ1-3, with D perhaps TRBD1 (6 bases). The CDR3 spans 14 residues. From germline, CDR1 is SGHKS and CDR2 YYEKEE (reference sequence). V was shortened by 0 bases and J by 2 bases, with 6 bases between the two germline ends. The CDR3 DNA sequence: TGTGCCAGCAGCTTGGGGGACACTGGAAACACCATATATTTT. This gives the protein CASSLGDTGNTIYF. The full variable domain, its missing parts supplied by reference TRBV5-5 and TRBJ1-3, is DAGVTQSPTHLIKTRGQQVTLRCSPISGHKSVSWYQQVLGQGPQFIFQYYEKEERGRGNFPDRFSARQFPNYSSELNVNALLLGDSALYLCASSLGDTGNTIYFGEGSWLTVV.

This clone was picked up a small number of times. The chain recombines TRBV7-9 with TRBJ2-2; TRBD2 might be the D (6 bases). In germline, CDR1 is SEHNR, CDR2 FQNEAQ (reference sequence). Trimming removed 0 bases at V and 2 bases at J, with 10 bases between. CDR3 length: 16 amino acids. The CDR3 is CASSLAPGLNTGELFF. DNA for the CDR3: TGTGCCAGCAGCTTAGCGCCGGGACTCAACACCGGGGAGCTGTTTTTT.

This clone was seen a handful of times. V is TRBV6-4 and J is TRBJ2-3, with D possibly being TRBD1 (6 bases). CDR1 MRHNA and CDR2 SNTAGT come from the germline V gene. There are 16 residues in the CDR3. Trimming shortened V by 0 bases and J by 0 bases, and 10 bases separated the two germline ends. CDR3 protein: CASSDSAGESTDTQYF. The CDR3 region has the DNA TGTGCCAGCAGTGACTCAGCAGGGGAGAGCACAGATACGCAGTATTTT.

The genes are TRBV6-2 or TRBV6-3 and TRBJ1-1; 8 nucleotides agree with TRBD1. The CDR3 spans 16 residues. Germline-derived CDR1 and CDR2 are MNHEY and SVGEGT. With 6 bases clipped from V and 6 bases from J, the junction kept 15 bases outside the gene matches. CDR3 in DNA: TGTGCCAGCAGCTCACGAAGGGGCAGGGGGCGACCTGAAGCTTTCTTT. Translating it yields CASSSRRGRGRPEAFF.

CDR3 coding DNA: TGTGCCACCAAAGGGGTCGGGACATTAGACGAGCAGTACTTC. This translates into CATKGVGTLDEQYF. This chain links TRBV2 with TRBJ2-7; possible D gene TRBD1, 6 bases. V was pared by 10 bases and J by 5 bases, with 21 bases between. The germline V gene encodes CDR1 SNHLY and CDR2 FYNNEI. The length of the CDR3 is 14 residues.

The gene calls are TRBV7-9 and TRBJ1-2; D might be TRBD1 (5 bases). Germline V gives CDR1 SEHNR, CDR2 FQNEAQ (reference sequence). Trimming cost V 5 bases and J 8 bases, with 15 bases left between them. This CDR3 is 13 amino acids long. CDR3 coding DNA: TGTGCCAGCAGCCTCAACGGGGGGAGCGGCTACACCTTC. Protein sequence: CASSLNGGSGYTF.

The CDR3 bases are TGTGCCAGCAGCCCCCAGACAGGTTCACCCCTCCACTTT. Translation gives CASSPQTGSPLHF. The chain recombines TRBV7-9 with TRBJ1-6; possibly TRBD1 for D (6 bases). This CDR3 has 13 amino acids. Germline CDR1 SEHNR, CDR2 FQNEAQ (reference sequence). V gave up 5 bases and J gave up 9 bases, with 11 bases separating them. The whole variable domain, remainder taken from reference TRBV7-9 and TRBJ1-6, is DTGVSQNPRHKITKRGQNVTFRCDPISEHNRLYWYRQTLGQGPEFLTYFQNEAQLEKSRLLSDRFSAERPKGSFSTLEIQRTEQGDSAMYLCASSPQTGSPLHFGNGTRLTVT.

This chain's CDR3 is CASSEFFTVQGHGYTF. The CDR3 coding sequence is TGTGCCAGCAGTGAATTCTTTACCGTACAGGGTCATGGCTACACCTTC. The chain carries TRBV25-1 and TRBJ1-2, with D possibly matching TRBD1 (6 bases). There are 16 residues in the CDR3. Per the germline V gene, CDR1 is MGHDK and CDR2 is SYGVNS. V lost 1 base, J lost 6 bases, and 18 bases lay in between.

The chain is built from TRBV27 and TRBJ1-2; possible D gene TRBD1, 5 bases. V shed 1 base and J shed 5 bases, with 14 bases lying between them. CDR3 size: 15 residues. Germline CDR1 and CDR2: MNHEY and SMNVEV (reference sequence). The CDR3 loop reads CASSLWGRVPYGYTF. In DNA form, the CDR3 reads TGTGCCAGCAGTTTATGGGGGAGGGTCCCATATGGCTACACCTTC.

The chain joins TRBV6-2 or TRBV6-3 to TRBJ1-3; no definite D call. From germline, CDR1 is MNHEY and CDR2 SVGEGT. CDR3 length equals 14 residues. With 5 bases removed from V and 0 bases from J, the gap between germline ends came to 8 bases. The chain's CDR3 is CASSQLYSGNTIYF. The CDR3 nucleotides are TGTGCCAGCAGTCAACTGTACTCTGGAAACACCATATATTTT.

This sequence joins TRBV5-6 and TRBJ2-5, with D possibly being TRBD2 (6 bases). Trimming took 2 bases from V and 5 from J, leaving 16 bases between them. There are 15 residues in the CDR3. Germline CDR1 SGHDT, CDR2 YYEEEE. CDR3 bases: TGTGCCAGCAGCTTCGTACTAGCAGGCGGGGAGACCCAGTACTTC. It is translated as CASSFVLAGGETQYF.

The chain uses TRBV10-2 and TRBJ2-7, with 8 bases matching TRBD2. The length of the CDR3 is 13 residues. Trimming removed 9 bases from V and 2 bases from J; junction bases left unmatched: 6. Germline values: CDR1 WSHSY, CDR2 SAAADI. The CDR3 loop reads CASGLAVTYEQYF. The CDR3 bases are TGCGCCAGTGGACTAGCTGTTACCTACGAGCAGTACTTC.

CDR3 amino acids: CASSLSGNYEQYF. DNA for the CDR3: TGTGCCAGCAGCTTAAGCGGGAACTACGAGCAGTACTTC. The chain is built from TRBV7-9 and TRBJ2-7, with 7 nucleotides matching TRBD2. Germline lookup yields CDR1 SEHNR and CDR2 FQNEAQ (reference sequence). Unmatched junction bases numbered 1, after V lost 2 bases and J lost 3 bases. This CDR3 contains 13 residues.